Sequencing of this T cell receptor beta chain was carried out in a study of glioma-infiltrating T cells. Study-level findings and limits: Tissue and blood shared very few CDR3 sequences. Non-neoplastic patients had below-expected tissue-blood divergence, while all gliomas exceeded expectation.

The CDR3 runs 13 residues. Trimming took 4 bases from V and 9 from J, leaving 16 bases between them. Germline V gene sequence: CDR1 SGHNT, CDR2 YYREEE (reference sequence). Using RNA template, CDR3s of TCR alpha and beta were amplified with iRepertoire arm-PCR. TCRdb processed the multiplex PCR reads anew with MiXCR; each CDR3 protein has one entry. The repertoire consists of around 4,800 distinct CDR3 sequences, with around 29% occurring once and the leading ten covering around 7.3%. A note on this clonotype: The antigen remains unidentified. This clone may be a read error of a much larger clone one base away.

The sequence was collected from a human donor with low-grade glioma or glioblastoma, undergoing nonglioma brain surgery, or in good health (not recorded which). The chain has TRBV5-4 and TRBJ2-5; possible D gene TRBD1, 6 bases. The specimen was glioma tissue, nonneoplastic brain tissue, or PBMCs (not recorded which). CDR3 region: CASSRQVEEAQYF. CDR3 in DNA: TGTGCCAGCAGCAGACAGGTTGAGGAGGCCCAGTACTTC. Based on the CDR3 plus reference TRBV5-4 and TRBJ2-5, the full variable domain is ETGVTQSPTHLIKTRGQQVTLRCSSQSGHNTVSWYQQALGQGPQFIFQYYREEENGRGNFPPRFSGLQFPNYSSELNVNALELDDSALYLCASSRQVEEAQYFGPGTRLLVL.